The rows below give T cell receptor delta chains drawn from one sample of a study of Vδ1+ human thymocytes. With CATT, TCRdb re-called clones from the multiplex PCR reads. The data contain about 54,000 delta-chain clones, about 15% of them singletons. Sequenced sample: Vdelta1+ gamma-delta thymocytes from the thymus. All receptors derive from a boy under two years old who had congenital heart surgery. Both conserved end residues are part of each CDR3. Fields, in order: D gene, J gene, V gene, clone size, CDR3 DNA, CDR3 protein. A D gene is named only where the DNA matches it firmly. Clone size is stated in some rows and not others, as once, few, many or a class when expanded.

>-|TRDJ1|TRDV1|few
TGTGCTCTTGGTCCCATACTAGATAAACTCATCTTT
CALGPILDKLIF
>TRDD3|TRDJ1|TRDV1|few
TGTGCTCTTGGGGAGCCAGTACTGGGGGCCCCTCAAACCGATAAACTCATCTTT
CALGEPVLGAPQTDKLIF
>TRDD3|TRDJ1|TRDV1|-
TGTGCTCTTGGGGAGGCTCTTAAGACAGGGTACTGGGGGATACGAGGCACCGATAAACTCATCTTT
CALGEALKTGYWGIRGTDKLIF
>-|TRDJ1|TRDV1|-
TGTGCTCTGGGGCATCTTCGCACCGATAAACTCATCTTT
CALGHLRTDKLIF
>-|TRDJ1|TRDV1|-
TGTGCTCTTGGGGAACGTCTCCTTTTTTCCTACTTTACTGTATGGGGGATCCTCACCGATAAACTCATCTTT
CALGERLLFSYFTVWGILTDKLIF
>TRDD3|TRDJ1|TRDV1|-
TGTGCTCTTGGGGAGCTTCCCCGACTGAGCGGGGGATACACCGATAAACTCATCTTT
CALGELPRLSGGYTDKLIF
>TRDD3|TRDJ1|TRDV1|-
TGTGCTCTTGGGGAACCGACAACCTACACCTGGGGGATAATGGGCACCGATAAACTCATCTTT
CALGEPTTYTWGIMGTDKLIF
>TRDD3|TRDJ1|TRDV1|few
TGTGCTCTTGGGGAATGGGGGGTTTCCCCTAGATACTGGGGGACACCGTACACCGATAAACTCATCTTT
CALGEWGVSPRYWGTPYTDKLIF
>TRDD2|TRDJ1|TRDV1|-
TGTGCTCTTGGGGGCCTTCCTAGGCGAAAGGGGGGAGAGAGACTCATCTTT
CALGGLPRRKGGERLIF
>-|TRDJ1|TRDV1|few
TGTGCCCTTGGGGACCAATTCCTACCTGGGGGAACGCCCTCGTACACCGATAAACTCATCTTT
CALGDQFLPGGTPSYTDKLIF
>TRDD3|TRDJ1|TRDV1|-
TGTGCTCTTGGGGACATGATCTTCCTCCTTAACTGGGGGATCCGGGGGACCGATAAACTCATCTTT
CALGDMIFLLNWGIRGTDKLIF
>-|TRDJ1|TRDV1|-
TGTGCTCTTGGGGAAATCCCGCCCCCGATGGGCACCGATAAACTCATCTTT
CALGEIPPPMGTDKLIF
>-|TRDJ1|TRDV1|-
TGTGCTCTTGGGGTTACAATGCCTTCCTACTCCCTGGGGGATTTTGTCGATAAACTCATCTTT
CALGVTMPSYSLGDFVDKLIF
>TRDD2|TRDJ1|TRDV1|few
TGTGCTCTTGGGGAACTTTCCTACGTCTCTACCGATAAACTCATCTTT
CALGELSYVSTDKLIF
>TRDD2|TRDJ1|TRDV1|few
TGTGCTCTTGGGGAACTTGTCGATAAGGACCACCTTCCTCGGGGACCATCCCGCTTGGGGCCGACCGATAAACTCATCTTT
CALGELVDKDHLPRGPSRLGPTDKLIF
>TRDD3|TRDJ1|TRDV2|few
TGTGCCTGTGGCACCTCAGAACGTACTGGGGATAAGCGAAGCACCGATAAACTCATCTTT
CACGTSERTGDKRSTDKLIF
>TRDD3|TRDJ1|TRDV1|-
TGTGCTCTTGGGGATCCTTCCCTTGGGGGATACGGCGATAAACTCATCTTT
CALGDPSLGGYGDKLIF
>TRDD3|TRDJ1|TRDV1|-
TGTGCTCTTGGGGACCTTCCGTACTGGGGGATACTTAACGATAAACTCATCTTT
CALGDLPYWGILNDKLIF
>-|TRDJ1|TRDV1|few
TGTGCTCTTGGGGAACCCCTCTTCATCCCAACTGGGTACACCGATAAACTCATCTTT
CALGEPLFIPTGYTDKLIF
>TRDD3|TRDJ1|TRDV1|-
TGTGCTCTTGGGGAACCCCTTACTGGGGGATACGAACTCATCTTT
CALGEPLTGGYELIF
>TRDD3|TRDJ1|TRDV1|-
TGTGCTCTTGGCCGGGCTACTGGGGGATATACCGATAAACTCATCTTT
CALGRATGGYTDKLIF
>TRDD3|TRDJ1|TRDV1|few
TGTGCTCTTGGGGAGACCTTGGTCTGCCGGGGGATAGAAACCGATAAACTCATCTTT
CALGETLVCRGIETDKLIF
>-|TRDJ1|TRDV1|few
TGTGCTCTTGGGGAACTAGGGTCCTTTGGTTGTACTGCCGACACCGATAAACTCATCTTT
CALGELGSFGCTADTDKLIF
>-|TRDJ1|TRDV2|few
TGTGCCTGTCTTACTTGTTACACCGATAAACTCATCTTT
CACLTCYTDKLIF
>-|TRDJ1|TRDV3|-
TGTGCCTTTACTCCGCATGTGGACACCGATAAACTCATCTTT
CAFTPHVDTDKLIF
>TRDD2|TRDJ1|TRDV3|-
TGTGCCTTTATTCCTACGATCACCGATAAACTCATCTTT
CAFIPTITDKLIF
>TRDD3|TRDJ1|TRDV1|few
TGTGCTCTTGAGAATAGCCGTACTGGGGGATACGGAACCGATAAACTCATCTTT
CALENSRTGGYGTDKLIF
>TRDD3|TRDJ1|TRDV2|many
TGTGCCTGTGATACCCAGGGGATAAAGGCCGATAAACTCATCTTT
CACDTQGIKADKLIF
>TRDD3|TRDJ1|TRDV1|-
TGTGCTCTTCCTCGTACTGGGGGATCTTACACCGATAAACTCATCTTT
CALPRTGGSYTDKLIF
>TRDD2|TRDJ1|TRDV1|-
TGTGCTCTTGGGAACCCCTTCCTACTGAGATACGGGATCGTCGCCGATAAACTCATCTTT
CALGNPFLLRYGIVADKLIF
>TRDD3|TRDJ1|TRDV1|-
TGTGCTCTTGCCTCGGGGGATACAACCAGATACACCGATAAACTCATCTTT
CALASGDTTRYTDKLIF
>-|TRDJ1|TRDV1|-
TGTGCTCTTGGGGATCCTTCGAACACCGATAAACTCATCTTT
CALGDPSNTDKLIF
>-|TRDJ1|TRDV1|-
TGTGCTCTTGGGGAACGTCGGACCCCATCATCCCACATATCCCTTCCATCCACCAACACCGATAAACTCATCTTT
CALGERRTPSSHISLPSTNTDKLIF
>-|TRDJ1|TRDV1|few
TGTGCTCTTGGGGAACTCCCAAGAGTGTCCTACCGGGGGATCCTTCCTTACACCGATAAACTCATCTTT
CALGELPRVSYRGILPYTDKLIF
>TRDD3|TRDJ1|TRDV1|-
TGTGCTCTTGGGAACCTTCGGGGGACCTCCTACCTCCCGTACTGGGGGATACGCGGAAAACTCATCTTC
CALGNLRGTSYLPYWGIRGKLIF
>TRDD3|TRDJ1|TRAV29/DV5|medium-sized
TGTGCAGCAAGCGCGTCCCAATATCTTGTACTGGGGGACACCGATAAACTCATCTTT
CAASASQYLVLGDTDKLIF
>-|TRDJ1|TRDV1|-
TGTGCTCTTGGGGAAAAGGTCCTGCCGTACACCGATAAACTCATCTTT
CALGEKVLPYTDKLIF
>TRDD3|TRDJ1|TRDV1|few
TGTGCTCTTGGGGAACTTCCTACAAACGACTGGGGGATTTCGGTGTACACCGATAAACTCATCTTT
CALGELPTNDWGISVYTDKLIF
>-|TRDJ1|TRDV1|-
TGTGCTCTTGGGGAACGCTCTAGGTCGTACTACACCGATAAACTCATCTTT
CALGERSRSYYTDKLIF
>TRDD3|TRDJ1|TRDV1|-
TGTGCTCTTGGGGAAAGGTCTTCCTTCGTACTGGGGGAACCCGATAAACTCATCTTT
CALGERSSFVLGEPDKLIF
>TRDD3|TRDJ1|TRDV1|few
TGTGCTCTTGTAACCTCATACTGGGGGATAGGTGGCACCGATAAACTCATCTTT
CALVTSYWGIGGTDKLIF
>TRDD3|TRDJ1|TRDV1|-
TGTGCTCTTGGGGAACTGGGGCTTCCGTGGGGGATACTGTTCGATAAACTCATCTTT
CALGELGLPWGILFDKLIF
>TRDD2|TRDJ1|TRDV1|few
TGTGCTCTTGGGGGTAACCTTCCTACTGCGTCGGATACTTGCACCGATAAACTCATCTTT
CALGGNLPTASDTCTDKLIF
>-|TRDJ1|TRDV1|few
TGTGCTCTTGGGGACATTTTCTTCGGAAATAAACTCATCTTT
CALGDIFFGNKLIF
>TRDD3|TRDJ1|TRDV1|few
TGTGCTCTTGGGAAACCCGAGGGCCCTTACTGGGGGAGACGTGAGAAGACCGATAAACTCATCTTT
CALGKPEGPYWGRREKTDKLIF
>TRDD3|TRDJ1|TRDV1|few
TGTGCTCTTGGGGAAGACCCCACTTCCTCCACCCCACTGGGGGATACGCGGAAGGCCGATAAACTCATCTTT
CALGEDPTSSTPLGDTRKADKLIF
>TRDD3|TRDJ1|TRDV1|-
TGTGCTCTTGGGGTTACCCAGTACTGGGGGGTTGATAAACTCATCTTT
CALGVTQYWGVDKLIF
>-|TRDJ1|TRDV1|few
TGTGCTCTTGGGGAAGACCCTCCGAGCGCGGAACAATCCAAACTCATCTTT
CALGEDPPSAEQSKLIF
>-|TRDJ1|TRDV1|-
TGTGCTCTTGAGTTGAGGGGATACACCGATAAACTCATCTTT
CALELRGYTDKLIF
>TRDD3|TRDJ1|TRDV1|-
TGTGCTCTTGGGGGCCCTTCCTACTCTCTTGTACTGGGGGATACCCCTGCCACCGATAAACTCATCTTT
CALGGPSYSLVLGDTPATDKLIF
>-|TRDJ1|TRDV1|few
TGTGCTCTTGGGGAACGACGCTGGGGACCGAAGGAGTACACCGATAAACTCATCTTT
CALGERRWGPKEYTDKLIF
>-|TRDJ1|TRDV1|-
TGTGCTCTTGGGGGCCCGGAGCCTTTTTCCACCGATAAACTCATCTTT
CALGGPEPFSTDKLIF
>TRDD3|TRDJ1|TRDV1|few
TGTGCTCTTGGGAAGCTCGGGGTACTGGGGGATTTTGTAGTCTACACCGATAAACTCATCTTT
CALGKLGVLGDFVVYTDKLIF
>TRDD3|TRDJ1|TRDV3|-
TGTGCCTCCATGAGAGCCTCGCCCTGGGGGATCCAAAGGGTCACCGATAAACTCATCTTT
CASMRASPWGIQRVTDKLIF
>TRDD3|TRDJ1|TRDV2|-
TGTGCCTGTGACTCTATGCCTACTTCCCTATCTCACTTACTGGGGGATACGTACACCGATAAACTCATCTTT
CACDSMPTSLSHLLGDTYTDKLIF